The 19 T cell receptor beta chains below all came from one sample that was sequenced in a study of response to subunit inactivated influenza vaccine. TCRdb called the RT-PCR reads again in MiXCR, with one record for every CDR3 protein. The data show approximately 480,000 distinct CDR3 sequences, about 10% seen once. The material was PBMCs from blood, obtained roughly 48 days after vaccination. These TCRs come from a man aged 45-60 years who received an inactivated influenza vaccine.

This clonotype was counted ten times or more. CDR3 nucleotide sequence: TGTGCCAGCAGTTTCACAGGGGTCGAGCAGTACTTC. This encodes CASSFTGVEQYF. The chain employs TRBV27 and TRBJ2-7, with 7 bases that match TRBD1. V was pared by 3 bases and J by 6 bases, with 2 bases of the junction left unmatched. The germline V gene has CDR1 MNHEY and CDR2 SMNVEV (reference sequence). There are 12 residues in the CDR3.

This clonotype was seen many times. The chain has TRBV5-1 and TRBJ1-1, with D hard to call. CDR3 length: 15 amino acids. CDR1 and CDR2 (germline): SGHRS, YFSETQ. V was trimmed by 3 bases and J by 4 bases, leaving 16 bases between them. The CDR3 is CASSSLVREGTEAFF. The DNA for the CDR3 is TGCGCCAGCAGCTCGTTGGTGAGGGAGGGCACTGAAGCTTTCTTT.

J is TRBJ2-5 and V is TRBV14, with TRBD1 matching over 8 bases. The CDR3 runs to 15 residues. V lost 1 base to trimming and J lost 7 bases; unmatched junction nucleotides: 8. Germline assignment: CDR1 SGHDN and CDR2 FVKESK. The DNA for the CDR3 is TGTGCCAGCAGCCAAGTCCAGGGGGCGCAGGGGACCCAGTACTTC. It encodes CASSQVQGAQGTQYF.

The sample holds a few counts of this clonotype. V and J are TRBV7-8 and TRBJ2-4, with 12 bases lining up with TRBD2. Germline V gene sequence: CDR1 SGHVS, CDR2 FQNEAQ. There are 18 residues in the CDR3. Trimming took 1 base from V and 0 from J; bases not matched to a gene: 4. The DNA of the CDR3 is TGTGCCAGCAGCTTAGAACTAGCGGGGGGTCTAGCCAAAAACATTCAGTACTTC. Amino acid sequence: CASSLELAGGLAKNIQYF.

This clonotype showed up many times. The V gene is TRBV29-1, the J gene TRBJ2-1; 8 bases are shared with TRBD2. Losses at the gene ends were 5 bases for V and 9 bases for J; bases not matched to a gene: 12. The CDR3 is made up of 14 amino acids. Germline lookup yields CDR1 SQVTM and CDR2 ANQGSEA. The DNA for the CDR3 is TGCAGCGTTCTGGGCGGGAGGAGAATCAGTGAGCAGTTCTTC. Translation: CSVLGGRRISEQFF.

This clonotype was detected a few times. V and J are TRBV27 and TRBJ2-3; 14 nucleotides agree with TRBD2. This CDR3 is 16 amino acids long. V was clipped by 5 bases and J by 4 bases; unmatched bases: 5. Germline V gives CDR1 MNHEY, CDR2 SMNVEV (reference sequence). CDR3: CASSLGTSGGSDTQYF. CDR3 nucleotides: TGTGCCAGCAGTCTGGGGACTAGCGGGGGCTCAGATACGCAGTATTTT.

This clonotype showed up many times. The rearrangement uses TRBV20-1 and TRBJ2-3; a weak D match, TRBD2 (5 bases). CDR1 is DFQATT and CDR2 is SNEGSKA in the germline V gene (reference sequence). This CDR3 contains 15 residues. V shed 5 bases and J shed 0 bases, with 15 bases lying between them. CDR3 residues: CSADPLGSSTDTQYF. The CDR3 nucleotides read TGCAGTGCTGACCCACTAGGATCTAGCACAGATACGCAGTATTTT.

V usage is TRBV11-2 and J usage is TRBJ2-2; D is ambiguous. Trimming removed 2 bases from V and 6 bases from J, with 10 bases in between. Germline loops: CDR1 SGHAT, CDR2 FQNNGV. This CDR3 contains 14 residues. The CDR3 protein is CASSLSPVAGELFF. The CDR3 DNA reads as TGTGCCAGCAGCTTATCCCCAGTGGCCGGGGAGCTGTTTTTT.

This clonotype occurred many times. The CDR3 here is CASSLTTTGARYGYTF. The CDR3 DNA is TGTGCCAGCAGCTTAACCACGACAGGCGCCCGGTATGGCTACACCTTC. J is TRBJ1-2 and V is TRBV7-2, with D perhaps TRBD1 (6 bases). CDR1 is SGHTA, CDR2 FQGNSA, per germline. Trimming stripped 2 bases from V and 5 bases from J, with 18 bases between. There are 16 residues in the CDR3.

The V gene is TRBV6-2 or TRBV6-3, the J gene TRBJ2-2; TRBD1 aligns across 8 bases. There are 16 residues in the CDR3. Germline assignment: CDR1 MNHEY and CDR2 SVGEGT. V lost 2 bases and J lost 6; bases outside the gene matches: 8. The CDR3 region has the DNA TGTGCCAGCAGTTACCGGACAGGGACTTTTGCCGGGGAGCTGTTTTTT. Encoded protein: CASSYRTGTFAGELFF.

Comment on this clonotype: The conserved final phenylalanine or tryptophan is absent from the CDR3, which likely points to a read error. This chain joins TRBV28 and TRBJ2-7; D not resolved. Looked up from germline, CDR1 is MDHEN and CDR2 is SYDVKM. Trimming left V 7 bases short and J 7 bases short, with 17 bases between. This CDR3 contains 13 residues. Written as DNA, the CDR3 is TGTGCCAGCACCTCCTTCTATAGTATTGAGCAGTACATC. It translates to CASTSFYSIEQYI.

A remark on this clonotype: A clone one base away is much larger, so this may be a read error. The chain joins TRBV11-1 to TRBJ2-2; D gene ambiguous. Looked up from germline, CDR1 is SGHAT and CDR2 is FQDESV (reference sequence). The CDR3 has 15 residues. The CDR3 DNA is TGTGCCAGCAGCTTAGAGTCGGTGAACACCGTGGAGCTGTTTTTT. Protein: CASSLESVNTVELFF.

J is TRBJ2-4 and V is TRBV20-1; 15 nucleotides agree with TRBD2. J was trimmed by 8 bases and V by 6 bases; bases with no gene match: 11. The germline CDR1 and CDR2 sequences are DFQATT and SNEGSKA (reference sequence). The CDR3 consists of 16 residues. DNA of the CDR3: TGCAGTGCGCTTCCTGGGACTAGCGGGGGGAGGGACATTCAGTACTTC. Protein sequence: CSALPGTSGGRDIQYF.

A few counts support this clonotype. The CDR3 loop is CSAQGDSGASTDTQYF. The CDR3 DNA follows: TGCAGTGCTCAGGGAGATAGCGGAGCTAGCACAGATACGCAGTATTTT. The chain links TRBV20-1 to TRBJ2-3; tentative D call: TRBD2 (6 bases). V lost 5 bases and J lost 0, with 18 bases in between. This CDR3 region has 16 residues. Germline V gene lookup returns CDR1 DFQATT and CDR2 SNEGSKA (reference sequence).

This clonotype has just a few counts. V is TRBV6-1 and J is TRBJ1-4; unclear D gene. With 6 bases removed from V and 7 bases from J, the gap between germline ends came to 12 bases. This CDR3 is 13 amino acids long. The germline gives CDR1 MNHNS, CDR2 SASEGT. In DNA form, the CDR3 reads TGTGCCAGCAGCCCCTCGGGAGGTGAAAAACTGTTTTTT. This gives the protein CASSPSGGEKLFF.

The gene calls are TRBV11-1 and TRBJ2-3, with D uncertain. Germline CDR1 and CDR2: SGHAT and FQDESV (reference sequence). The V gene lost 5 bases and the J gene lost 0 bases, with 9 bases spanning the gap. This CDR3 is 14 amino acids long. In DNA, the CDR3 is TGTGCCAGCAGCCCCTCCTATAGCACAGATACGCAGTATTTT. Its protein is CASSPSYSTDTQYF.

The chain joins TRBV12-3 or TRBV12-4 to TRBJ1-5; D gene ambiguous. Trimming removed 6 bases at V and 1 base at J, with 13 bases between. CDR3 length: 15 residues. The CDR3 nucleotides read TGTGCCAGCAGCAATGAGGGTCTGAGCAATCAGCCCCAGCATTTT. It translates to CASSNEGLSNQPQHF.

This clonotype was counted many times. The V gene is TRBV6-5, the J gene TRBJ2-7; D is uncertain. Trimming removed 6 bases at V and 2 bases at J, with 11 bases between. CDR1 is MNHEY and CDR2 is SVGAGI in the germline V gene. The CDR3 runs 13 residues. The CDR3 nucleotides are TGTGCCAGCAGCTACCAACCTACCTACGAGCAGTACTTC. It translates to CASSYQPTYEQYF.

This clonotype was found once. The chain couples TRBV12-3 or TRBV12-4 to TRBJ2-5, with TRBD2 matching over 8 bases. There are 13 residues in the CDR3. V lost 6 bases to trimming and J lost 5 bases; unmatched junction nucleotides: 5. CDR3 nucleotide sequence: TGTGCCAGCAGCAGGGGACTAGTGGAGACCCAGTACTTC. Encoded protein: CASSRGLVETQYF.